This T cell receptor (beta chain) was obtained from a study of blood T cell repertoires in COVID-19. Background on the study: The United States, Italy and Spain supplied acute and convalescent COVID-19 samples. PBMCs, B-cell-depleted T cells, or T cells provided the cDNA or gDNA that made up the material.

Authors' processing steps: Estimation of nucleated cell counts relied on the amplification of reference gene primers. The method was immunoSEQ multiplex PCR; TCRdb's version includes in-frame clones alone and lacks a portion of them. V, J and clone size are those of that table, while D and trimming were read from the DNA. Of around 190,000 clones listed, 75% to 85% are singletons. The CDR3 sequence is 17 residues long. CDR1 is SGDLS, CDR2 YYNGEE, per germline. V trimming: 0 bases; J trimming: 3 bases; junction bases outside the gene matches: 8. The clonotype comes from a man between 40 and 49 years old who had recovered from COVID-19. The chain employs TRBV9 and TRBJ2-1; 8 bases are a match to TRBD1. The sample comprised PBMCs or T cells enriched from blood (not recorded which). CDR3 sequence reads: CASSVGTGRRNYNEQFF. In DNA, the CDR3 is TGTGCCAGCAGCGTAGGGACAGGGAGAAGAAACTACAATGAGCAGTTCTTC.